The 6 T cell receptor beta chains below all came from one sample that was sequenced in a study of T cell changes during pregnancy in multiple sclerosis. Only in-frame clones appear in the TCRdb table, and some are missing; sequencing was by immunoSEQ multiplex PCR. The table shows some 41,000 clones, with roughly 87% occurring only once. This material consisted of CD8+ T cells from peripheral blood mononuclear cells, taken in the first trimester of pregnancy. Receptors originate from a female donor with multiple sclerosis, enrolled in a pregnancy study.

The chain employs TRBV19 and TRBJ2-2; D unclear. V lost 5 bases, J lost 4 bases, and 5 bases lay in between. Germline V gene sequence: CDR1 LNHDA, CDR2 SQIVND (reference sequence). The CDR3 covers 12 residues. For the CDR3, the DNA is TGTGCCAGTAGTCCCTCCACCGGGGAGCTGTTTTTT. Encoded protein: CASSPSTGELFF.

This clone ranks as medium-sized. The V gene is TRBV4-2, the J gene TRBJ1-1; D unclear. Trimming shortened V by 0 bases and J by 11 bases, and 13 bases separated the two germline ends. This CDR3 is 13 amino acids long. Germline V CDR1 and CDR2: LGHNA, YNFKEQ. CDR3 coding DNA: TGTGCCAGCAGCCAAGATCGCAGGATTTTTGCTTTCTTT. Protein: CASSQDRRIFAFF.

This clone was seen a single time. The rearrangement links TRBV6-4 to TRBJ1-1; D is uncertain. The ends were cut back, 0 bases at V and 6 bases at J, with 11 bases in the middle. Germline values: CDR1 MRHNA, CDR2 SNTAGT. This CDR3 has 14 amino acids. CDR3 loop: CASSDSMGRAEAFF. The CDR3 DNA reads TGTGCCAGCAGTGACTCGATGGGGAGGGCTGAAGCTTTCTTT.

The chain carries TRBV7-9 and TRBJ2-1, with D unclear. CDR3 length: 15 residues. The V and J ends lost 7 bases and 4 bases respectively, with 17 bases between them. From germline, CDR1 is SEHNR and CDR2 FQNEAQ (reference sequence). CDR3 bases: TGTGCCAGCACCCACGTTGAGACATGGTACAATGAGCAGTTCTTC. Translation: CASTHVETWYNEQFF.

The gene calls are TRBV6-1 and TRBJ2-6, with TRBD2 matching over 7 bases. Trimming at V came to 3 bases and at J to 2 bases, leaving 1 base not matched to a gene. This CDR3 region has 15 residues. Germline CDR1 and CDR2: MNHNS and SASEGT. CDR3 DNA: TGTGCCAGCAGTGAGGGGGGGACTGGGGCCAACGTCCTGACTTTC. Its translation is CASSEGGTGANVLTF.

The V call is TRBV30, the J call TRBJ1-6, with D possibly TRBD1 on 5 matching bases. CDR3 size: 12 residues. V was shortened by 4 bases and J by 8 bases, with 9 bases between the two germline ends. Germline CDR1 GTSNPN, CDR2 SVGIG (reference sequence). The CDR3 is CAWIGGDSPLHF. CDR3 coding DNA: TGTGCCTGGATCGGGGGGGATTCACCCCTCCACTTT. Drawing the rest from reference TRBV30 and TRBJ1-6, the complete variable domain is SQTIHQWPATLVQPVGSPLSLECTVEGTSNPNLYWYRQAAGRGLQLLFYSVGIGQISSEVPQNLSASRPQDRQFILSSKKLLLSDSGFYLCAWIGGDSPLHFGNGTRLTVT.